This T cell receptor (beta chain) was captured by sequencing in a study of CD8+CD57+ T cells in acquired aplastic anemia. This clonotype was detected ten times or more. Patients selected for sequencing had displayed CD8+CD57+ cell expansion by flow cytometry. Genomic DNA acted as the template from which TCR beta VDJ combination and CDR3 sequence profiling were carried out. TCRdb ran MiXCR on the reads and lists one entry per CDR3 protein. The sample comprises 150,000 or so distinct CDR3 sequences, around half of which are singletons, and 10% to 15% rests with the top ten. This CDR3 is 16 amino acids long. Germline V gene sequence: CDR1 SQVTM, CDR2 ANQGSEA. V dropped 0 bases and J dropped 2 bases, with 14 bases sitting between them.

The TCR was taken from a human donor with aplastic anemia. Source material: sorted CD4+, CD8+, or CD8+CD57+ T cells (not recorded which) from PBMCs. The V and J genes are TRBV29-1 and TRBJ1-3; unclear D gene. CDR3 in amino acids: CSVEDGRLGAGNTIYF. DNA for the CDR3: TGCAGCGTTGAAGATGGCCGGCTTGGGGCTGGAAACACCATATATTTT.